Presented here are 15 T cell receptor beta chains from one specimen sequenced in a study of shared clonotypes between healthy human individuals. Method: immunoSEQ multiplex PCR; TCRdb's copy keeps in-frame clones and lacks some. The data contain about 1 million clones, around four fifths of them singletons. Sequences were obtained from memory CD4+ T cells sorted from blood. Subset specified: CD45RA-negative fraction. These TCRs come from a young man in good health.

The chain employs TRBV9 and TRBJ1-1, with a tentative D call TRBD1 (6 bases). This CDR3 has 15 residues. V dropped 3 bases and J dropped 1 base, with 13 bases sitting between them. Germline assignment: CDR1 SGDLS and CDR2 YYNGEE. The CDR3, as DNA: TGTGCCAGCAGCGCCTACGCGGACAGGAACACTGAAGCTTTCTTT. This codes for CASSAYADRNTEAFF.

For this clone: A much larger clone sits a single nucleotide away, making a read error possible. The gene calls are TRBV7-2 and TRBJ1-6; the D is unclear. The CDR3 extends over 12 amino acids. V lost 4 bases and J lost 2, with 0 bases in between. Per germline, CDR1 SGHTA and CDR2 FQGNSA. The CDR3 DNA sequence: TGTGCCAGCAGCTCCTATAATTCACCCCTCCACTTT. Translated, it gives CASSSYNSPLHF. The full variable domain, rest sourced from reference TRBV7-2 and TRBJ1-6, is GAGVSQSPSNKVTEKGKDVELRCDPISGHTALYWYRQSLGQGLEFLIYFQGNSAPDKSGLPSDRFSAERTGGSVSTLTIQRTQQEDSAVYLCASSSYNSPLHFGNGTRLTVT.

Concerning this clone: Other nucleotide sequences in the sample specify the same CDR3. DNA of the CDR3: TGTGCCAGCAGTTTATCTAACACCGGGGAGCTGTTTTTT. This gives the protein CASSLSNTGELFF. V usage is TRBV28 and J usage is TRBJ2-2, with D uncertain. V shed 1 base and J shed 2 bases, with 2 bases lying between them. This CDR3 has 13 amino acids. From germline, CDR1 is MDHEN and CDR2 SYDVKM. Filled out from reference TRBV28 and TRBJ2-2, the complete variable domain reads DVKVTQSSRYLVKRTGEKVFLECVQDMDHENMFWYRQDPGLGLRLIYFSYDVKMKEKGDIPEGYSVSREKKERFSLILESASTNQTSMYLCASSLSNTGELFFGEGSRLTVL.

V usage is TRBV6-7 and J usage is TRBJ2-1; a weak D match, TRBD2 (5 bases). TRBV6-7 is reported as an ORF; its role is uncertain. V was pared by 3 bases and J by 3 bases, with 12 bases between. The CDR3 has 15 amino acids. CDR3 amino acids: CASSYSSDFYNEQFF. The CDR3 DNA follows: TGTGCCAGCAGTTATAGTAGCGACTTCTACAATGAGCAGTTCTTC.

The CDR3 DNA sequence: TGCGCCAATCAAGACAGGGTTGACGAACCTGAAGCTTTCTTT. Its translation is CANQDRVDEPEAFF. The rearrangement links TRBV5-1 to TRBJ1-1, with TRBD1 matching 7 bases. Losses at the gene ends were 9 bases for V and 6 bases for J; bases not matched to a gene: 14. Germline assignment: CDR1 SGHRS and CDR2 YFSETQ. CDR3 size: 14 residues.

This chain uses TRBV15 with TRBJ2-3; 8 bases line up with TRBD2. The CDR3 extends over 15 amino acids. Germline assignment: CDR1 LNHNV and CDR2 YYDKDF (reference sequence). Losses at the gene ends were 5 bases for V and 4 bases for J; bases not matched to a gene: 8. The CDR3 nucleotides are TGTGCCACCAGCGACTGGACTAGCCGTTCAGATACGCAGTATTTT. Translated, it gives CATSDWTSRSDTQYF.

The V call is TRBV5-1, the J call TRBJ1-1, with D unresolved. The CDR3 covers 15 residues. V was cut by 2 bases and J by 5 bases, with 16 bases left in between. CDR1 SGHRS and CDR2 YFSETQ come from the germline V gene. The CDR3 region has the DNA TGCGCCAGCAGCTTAGTAAGTCCAAGGATGACTGAAGCTTTCTTT. It is translated as CASSLVSPRMTEAFF.

The chain's CDR3 is CARDNLPAEAFF. The CDR3 coding sequence is TGTGCCCGAGATAATCTCCCAGCTGAAGCTTTCTTT. The V gene is TRBV30, the J gene TRBJ1-1; D gene uncertain. The CDR3 consists of 12 residues. Trimming removed 8 bases from V and 6 bases from J, with 16 bases in between. Germline V gives CDR1 GTSNPN, CDR2 SVGIG (reference sequence).

In this sample, this clone turned up once. The sample contains more than one DNA sequence encoding this CDR3. V usage is TRBV5-1 and J usage is TRBJ2-3; D possibly matches TRBD1 or TRBD2 (5 bases each). V shed 0 bases and J shed 2 bases, with 7 bases lying between them. The CDR3 consists of 14 residues. The germline CDR1 and CDR2 sequences are SGHRS and YFSETQ. The CDR3 is CASSLGGSTDTQYF. The CDR3 bases are TGCGCCAGCAGCTTGGGGGGGTCCACAGATACGCAGTATTTT. Using reference TRBV5-1 and TRBJ2-3 for the parts outside the CDR3, the full variable domain is KAGVTQTPRYLIKTRGQQVTLSCSPISGHRSVSWYQQTPGQGLQFLFEYFSETQRNKGNFPGRFSGRQFSNSRSEMNVSTLELGDSALYLCASSLGGSTDTQYFGPGTRLTVL.

V and J are TRBV5-1 and TRBJ1-2; D call uncertain. Trimming cost V 6 bases and J 5 bases, with 17 bases left between them. CDR3 length equals 14 residues. Germline V gene data show CDR1 as SGHRS and CDR2 as YFSETQ. CDR3 in DNA: TGCGCCAGCACCTGGACTAGGCCGGAGTATGGCTACACCTTC. It encodes CASTWTRPEYGYTF.

The CDR3 spells CASSGKYEQYF. DNA of the CDR3: TGTGCCAGCAGCGGTAAATACGAGCAGTACTTC. The chain carries TRBV5-6 and TRBJ2-7; D call uncertain. Between the trimmed V and J ends, which lost 4 bases and 4 bases, there was a span of 6 bases. Per germline, CDR1 SGHDT and CDR2 YYEEEE. This CDR3 has 11 residues.

About this clone: The sample holds other DNA sequences that translate to the same CDR3. The V gene is TRBV14, the J gene TRBJ2-2; no reliable D call. CDR3 length equals 12 residues. The ends were cut back, 0 bases at V and 6 bases at J, with 2 bases in the middle. CDR1 and CDR2 (germline): SGHDN, FVKESK. DNA for the CDR3: TGTGCCAGCAGCCAAGACGCCGGGGAGCTGTTTTTT. Protein: CASSQDAGELFF.

The chain joins TRBV5-8 to TRBJ1-5; D not resolved. CDR3 length: 16 residues. V lost 1 base, J lost 0 bases, and 11 bases lay in between. Per the germline V gene, CDR1 is SGHTS and CDR2 is YDEGEE. CDR3 in amino acids: CASSLLGPYSNQPQHF. The CDR3, as DNA: TGTGCCAGCAGCTTGCTTGGACCCTATAGCAATCAGCCCCAGCATTTT.

This clone was observed a single time. This sequence joins TRBV7-2 and TRBJ2-1; 8 bases match TRBD2. V dropped 5 bases and J dropped 5; count of bases not matched to a gene: 8. This CDR3 contains 15 residues. The germline V gene encodes CDR1 SGHTA and CDR2 FQGNSA. This chain's CDR3 is CASSPHQRGNNEQFF. CDR3 bases: TGTGCCAGCAGCCCTCATCAGCGGGGGAACAATGAGCAGTTCTTC.

This CDR3 is CASSLGGGARNEQYF. DNA of the CDR3: TGTGCCAGCAGCTTAGGTGGAGGGGCCAGGAACGAGCAGTACTTC. V is TRBV11-3 and J is TRBJ2-7; D is possibly TRBD2 (6 bases). CDR3 length: 15 residues. Germline V CDR1 and CDR2: SGHNT, YENEEA. Trimming cost V 1 base and J 5 bases, with 15 bases left between them.